This TCR beta chain was identified in a study of T cells after yellow fever vaccination. Study-level results: Only a minor proportion of clonotypes was detected across both CD4 and CD8 compartments. Boosting was followed by the reappearance of most primary-vaccination clones (around 96% CD4, around 86% CD8). Peaking faster, on day 5 versus 15, the secondary response was nonetheless weaker.

Germline V gives CDR1 DFQATT, CDR2 SNEGSKA (reference sequence). With 2 bases removed from V and 5 bases from J, the gap between germline ends came to 12 bases. This CDR3 is built from 13 residues. This clonotype turned up a few times. Its antigen is currently unknown. TCRdb redid the calling of the 5' RACE reads with MiXCR, one entry per CDR3 protein. This sample has hundreds of thousands of distinct CDR3 sequences; 10% to 15% occur once, and the top ten carry around 14%. The TCR originated in a man in his thirties or forties who received the YFV17D yellow fever vaccine. The chain recombines TRBV20-1 with TRBJ1-2, with a possible D match to TRBD1 (6 bases). The sample here was PBMCs, taken on the day of the yellow fever booster vaccination. The CDR3 loop reads CSARMGQRYGYTF. The CDR3 bases are TGCAGTGCTAGAATGGGACAAAGATATGGCTACACCTTC.